This T cell receptor beta chain was sequenced during a study of T cell clones after liver transplantation. Study overall: Samples came pre-transplant, pre-randomization before withdrawal, and post-randomization after withdrawal ended.

Method: immunoSEQ multiplex PCR; TCRdb's copy keeps in-frame clones and lacks some. Among about 74,000 clones listed, around 80% were seen once. This clonotype was obtained from a human donor who received a liver transplant. Sequences were derived from CD4+ T cells from blood, sampled before liver transplant.

The CDR3 DNA sequence: TGTGCCAGCAGTTACGAGGGTAGAGGCAATCAGCCCCAGCATTTT. Its protein is CASSYEGRGNQPQHF. This sequence joins TRBV6-5 and TRBJ1-5; D remains ambiguous. The germline CDR1 and CDR2 sequences are MNHEY and SVGAGI. V dropped 2 bases and J dropped 2 bases, with 10 bases sitting between them. This CDR3 has 15 amino acids.